This is a list of T cell receptor beta chains from one sample in a study of molecular identifiers for immune sequencing clone quantification. TCRdb analysed the PCR reads with MiXCR anew, one entry per CDR3 protein. The profile covers 250,000 to 400,000 distinct CDR3 sequences, with about 21% appearing a single time and approximately 0.83% taken by the ten largest. The sequenced material came from naive CD8+ T cells from blood, with Jurkat cell RNA spiked in. Receptor source: a human donor in good health. Some libraries in this study had Jurkat cell RNA spiked in. Each CDR3 is given with its conserved first and last residue. The D gene is left open where the match is weak. The size entry is marked missing in some rows and otherwise reads once, few, many or a size class.

v_call	clone_size	cdr3_length	j_call	d_call	cdr3_nt	cdr3_aa
TRBV27	many	15	TRBJ2-5	NA	TGTGCCAGCAGTTTGGAAGGTATCTCGAGGGAGACCCAGTACTTC	CASSLEGISRETQYF
TRBV12-3/TRBV12-4	many	14	TRBJ2-3	NA	TGTGCCAGCAGTTGGATTAGTCAGGCAGATACGCAGTATTTT	CASSWISQADTQYF
TRBV7-9	many	22	TRBJ2-7	NA	TGTGCCAGCAGCTCAAACAGGGGGGGCCTACGAGCAAAAACAGGGGGGGCCTACGAGCAGTACTTC	CASSSNRGGLRAKTGGAYEQYF
TRBV7-2	NA	13	TRBJ2-3	NA	TGTGCCAGCAGCTCCCGAGGCACGGATACGCAGTATTTT	CASSSRGTDTQYF
TRBV29-1	many	14	TRBJ2-5	NA	TGCAGCGTTGAATGGTCTGTGTCTGAGGAGACCCAGTACTTC	CSVEWSVSEETQYF
TRBV28	many	13	TRBJ2-2	NA	TGTGCGATGAGGGACCGACACACCGGGGAGCTGTTTTTT	CAMRDRHTGELFF
TRBV20-1	many	13	TRBJ2-7	TRBD2	TGCAGTGCTGTAGGGCTAGCGGACTACGAGCAGTACTTC	CSAVGLADYEQYF
TRBV19	few	19	TRBJ2-3	NA	TGTGCCAGTAGTATAGACCCACCACTGCGCAGGGGAGGCACAGATACGCAGTATTTT	CASSIDPPLRRGGTDTQYF
TRBV29-1	many	13	TRBJ2-7	NA	TGCAGCGTTGTTCGCCCCCGGAGTGACGAGCAGTACTTC	CSVVRPRSDEQYF
TRBV19	many	14	TRBJ1-1	NA	TGTGCCAGTATCCCAGGGGCCTCGAACACTGAAGCTTTCTTT	CASIPGASNTEAFF
TRBV30	few	13	TRBJ2-7	NA	TGTGCCTGGAGACGGAGCGCCGGGCACGAGCAGTACTTC	CAWRRSAGHEQYF
TRBV5-1	many	15	TRBJ2-3	TRBD2	TGCGCCAGCAGCTTGGCGACTAGCGGAACAGATACGCAGTATTTT	CASSLATSGTDTQYF
TRBV6-2/TRBV6-3	many	15	TRBJ2-5	TRBD1	TGTGCCAGCCTTCCGCGGACAGGGGTGATGGAGACCCAGTACTTC	CASLPRTGVMETQYF
TRBV12-5	NA	16	TRBJ1-2	TRBD1	TGTGCTAGTGGTTTGGTAGTAGTGACAGGGATAGAAGGCTACACCTTC	CASGLVVVTGIEGYTF
TRBV2	NA	15	TRBJ2-3	TRBD1	TGTGCCAGCAAGGACAGGGGTTATAGCAATCAGCCCCAGTATTTT	CASKDRGYSNQPQYF
TRBV20-1	many	13	TRBJ2-7	NA	TGCAGTGCACGGGGCCGCACCTCCTACGAGCAGTACTTC	CSARGRTSYEQYF
TRBV7-9	NA	15	TRBJ2-5	NA	TGTGCCAGCAGCCTGGGATACGGGACTCAAGAGACCCAGTACTTC	CASSLGYGTQETQYF
TRBV7-6	many	12	TRBJ1-1	NA	TGTGCCAGCAGCCCGGGTCTTACTGAAGCTTTCTTT	CASSPGLTEAFF
TRBV27	many	16	TRBJ2-3	TRBD2	TGTGCCAGCAGTCTAGCGGGGGGCCTTAGCACAGATACGCAGTATTTT	CASSLAGGLSTDTQYF
TRBV20-1	NA	13	TRBJ1-1	NA	TGCAGTGCCACACCCTTGGGGAACACTGAAGCTCTCTTT	CSATPLGNTEALF
TRBV7-6	many	15	TRBJ2-1	NA	TGTGCCAGCAGCCCCATAATTAGCTCCTACAATGAGCAGTTCTTC	CASSPIISSYNEQFF
TRBV10-3	few	15	TRBJ2-5	TRBD2	TGTGCCATCAGTGATGGGACTAGCCTCCAAGAGACCCAGTACTTC	CAISDGTSLQETQYF
TRBV7-9	many	14	TRBJ1-5	NA	TGTGCCAGCAGCTTAACAGGGCTCAATCAGCCCCAGCATTTT	CASSLTGLNQPQHF
TRBV20-1	few	14	TRBJ2-7	NA	TGCAGTGCCCACCCACCGGGACATCCCTACGAGCAGTACTTC	CSAHPPGHPYEQYF
TRBV7-6	many	15	TRBJ2-2	NA	TGTGCCAGCAGCTTAGGGGTGGAGGGGACCGGGGAGCTGTTTTTT	CASSLGVEGTGELFF
TRBV6-2/TRBV6-3	many	12	TRBJ2-3	NA	TGTGCCAGCAGTTATGGGCTGGATACGCAGTATTTT	CASSYGLDTQYF
TRBV7-8	NA	19	TRBJ2-5	TRBD1	TGTGCCAGCAGCTCACCGACAGGGGACACCCCGAGTGGGATGGGGACCCAGTACTTC	CASSSPTGDTPSGMGTQYF
TRBV27	NA	15	TRBJ2-7	TRBD2	TGTGCCAGCAGTTTATTGACTAGCGGAACCTACGAGCAGTACTTC	CASSLLTSGTYEQYF
TRBV13	many	14	TRBJ2-7	TRBD2	TGTGCCAGCAGCTTTATTAGCGGGAAGGACGAGCAGTACTTC	CASSFISGKDEQYF
TRBV10-3	few	16	TRBJ2-3	NA	TGTGCCATCAGCCCGTGGGGTCAGGGAAGCACAGATACGCAGTATTTT	CAISPWGQGSTDTQYF
TRBV29-1	many	11	TRBJ2-7	NA	TGCAGCGTTGAACGTCTAGGGGAGCAGTACTTC	CSVERLGEQYF
TRBV4-2	many	14	TRBJ1-1	TRBD1	TGTGCCAGCAGCCAAGAAGGGGGCTTAACTGAAGCTTTCTTT	CASSQEGGLTEAFF